This record covers a single TCR beta chain. The data stem from a study of OX40 agonist ivuxolimab in advanced cancers. Between the trimmed V and J ends, which lost 1 base and 8 bases, there was a span of 16 bases. The CDR3 is made up of 15 amino acids. The V gene's germline CDR1 is MNHNS and CDR2 SASEGT. Only in-frame clones appear in the TCRdb table, and some are missing; sequencing was by immunoSEQ multiplex PCR. The sample records tens of thousands of clones, about four fifths being singletons. Here the sequenced sample was CD4+ or CD8+ T cells sorted from blood, taken in a trial of the OX40 agonist ivuxolimab. This sequence was found in an adult with an advanced solid tumor such as melanoma, head and neck, liver or kidney cancer. The chain couples TRBV6-1 to TRBJ2-3; D is undetermined. The CDR3 reads CASSEVNTQEGTQYF. The CDR3 nucleotides read TGTGCCAGCAGTGAAGTAAACACGCAGGAAGGTACGCAGTATTTT.